Here is one T cell receptor (beta chain) with its context. Its antigen is still unknown. These data belong to a study of regulatory T cells in long-lasting Graves disease. Study results and limitations: TRBV28, TRBJ1-2 and TRBJ2-5 emerged as the favored segments in persistent disease.

iRepertoire HTBI primers and Arm-PCR of CDR3 regions built TCR beta libraries. In TCRdb, the multiplex PCR reads were re-called with MiXCR into one record per CDR3 protein. The table records some 370,000 distinct CDR3 sequences, less than 30% of them present only once. As to time point: persistent/refractory GD, antithyroid drugs over 5 years with positive TRAb. PBMC RNA served as the TCR library source. Diagnoses of Graves' disease were made by American Thyroid Association guidelines. This CDR3 contains 15 residues. Trimming removed 4 bases from V and 6 bases from J; junction bases left unmatched: 13. The germline gives CDR1 SGDLS, CDR2 YYNGEE.

The chain is built from TRBV9 and TRBJ2-7; 7 bases line up with TRBD1. The TCR comes from a woman in her thirties or forties with Graves disease. The specimen was peripheral blood mononuclear cells (PBMCs), collected when the disease was refractory, from a patient treated with antithyroid drugs. This CDR3 reads CASSPRPRTGGEQYF. For the CDR3, the DNA is TGTGCCAGCAGCCCCAGGCCCCGGACAGGCGGCGAGCAGTACTTC. Complete variable domain (other parts from reference TRBV9 and TRBJ2-7): DSGVTQTPKHLITATGQRVTLRCSPRSGDLSVYWYQQSLDQGLQFLIQYYNGEERAKGNILERFSAQQFPDLHSELNLSSLELGDSALYFCASSPRPRTGGEQYFGPGTRLTVT.